The next 29 T cell receptor beta chains were all read from a single sample in a study of blood T cell repertoires in COVID-19. Sequencing used immunoSEQ multiplex PCR; TCRdb keeps in-frame clones, though not all of them. This sample carries nearly 200,000 clones, 84% of them seen once, and the ten largest clones take approximately 19%. Sequencing was performed on peripheral blood. The receptors stem from a human donor in a cohort sampled during active COVID-19.

This chain connects TRBV7-9 to TRBJ1-6; D is undetermined. The CDR3 consists of 13 residues. CDR1 and CDR2 (germline): SEHNR, FQNEAQ (reference sequence). Deletions cut 5 bases from V and 14 bases from J, with 16 bases between. This CDR3 reads CASSRPDAGSLHF. The CDR3 DNA follows: TGTGCCAGCAGCCGACCAGACGCAGGTTCCCTCCACTTT.

V usage is TRBV7-2 and J usage is TRBJ2-3, with TRBD2 matching over 7 bases. Germline V CDR1 and CDR2: SGHTA, FQGNSA. J gave up 0 bases and V 10 bases, and 7 bases lay outside the gene matches. CDR3 size: 14 residues. CDR3 region: CATTLAASTDTQYF. CDR3 nucleotide sequence: TGTGCCACCACGCTAGCGGCGAGCACAGATACGCAGTATTTT.

This clone showed up just once. J is TRBJ1-6 and V is TRBV6-5, with 7 bases matching TRBD1. Germline trimming cut 5 bases from V and 6 bases from J; bases unmatched to any gene: 7. This CDR3 comprises 15 residues. Germline V gene data show CDR1 as MNHEY and CDR2 as SVGAGI. The CDR3 DNA reads TGTGCCAGCAGTACCCCGGGACAGCTTAATTCACCCCTCCACTTT. Translated, it gives CASSTPGQLNSPLHF.

This chain connects TRBV18 to TRBJ2-5, with TRBD2 matching over 8 bases. V lost 3 bases and J lost 5; bases outside the gene matches: 5. Germline V gene lookup returns CDR1 KGHSH and CDR2 LQKENI. This CDR3 is built from 14 residues. The CDR3 nucleotides are TGTGCCAGCTCACCCGGGACTAGTGTGGAGACCCAGTACTTC. The encoded protein is CASSPGTSVETQYF.

V and J are TRBV5-1 and TRBJ1-1; no firm D call. V was clipped by 4 bases and J by 2 bases, with 15 bases between them. There are 15 residues in the CDR3. Germline V lookup: CDR1 SGHRS, CDR2 YFSETQ. This chain's CDR3 is CASSQTAYLNTEAFF. The CDR3 DNA is TGCGCCAGCAGCCAGACTGCCTACTTAAACACTGAAGCTTTCTTT.

This chain links TRBV5-1 with TRBJ1-5; no definite D call. CDR1 is SGHRS and CDR2 is YFSETQ in the germline V gene. Trimming shortened V by 0 bases and J by 8 bases, and 6 bases separated the two germline ends. The CDR3 sequence is 12 residues long. DNA for the CDR3: TGCGCCAGCAGCTTGGCCGGGGAGCCCCAGCATTTT. Translating gives CASSLAGEPQHF.

The CDR3 loop reads CASSYGREHTIYF. The DNA of the CDR3 is TGTGCCAGCAGTTACGGGCGCGAGCACACCATATATTTT. The chain couples TRBV6-2 or TRBV6-3 to TRBJ1-3; no reliable D call. CDR1 and CDR2 from the germline V gene are MNHEY and SVGEGT. The length of the CDR3 is 13 residues. V lost 2 bases and J 8 bases, leaving 10 bases between the germline ends.

This CDR3 reads CASSLPGTSGSITQYF. The CDR3 DNA is TGTGCCAGCAGTTTACCGGGGACTAGCGGGAGTATCACGCAGTACTTC. This rearrangement joins TRBV28 to TRBJ2-7, with 14 bases aligning to TRBD2. Germline V gene lookup returns CDR1 MDHEN and CDR2 SYDVKM. The CDR3 is made up of 16 amino acids. With V trimmed by 2 bases and J by 9 bases, 9 bases remained unmatched.

The V and J genes are TRBV6-5 and TRBJ2-1; a possible D gene is TRBD2 (6 bases). From germline, CDR1 is MNHEY and CDR2 SVGAGI. The length of the CDR3 is 14 residues. V lost 4 bases, J lost 7 bases, and 14 bases lay in between. The CDR3 loop reads CASSWTDGSNEQFF. The CDR3 nucleotides are TGTGCCAGCAGTTGGACGGACGGGAGTAATGAGCAGTTCTTC.

This clone was found many times. The CDR3 protein is CASSSAGVLETQYF. CDR3 in DNA: TGTGCCAGCAGTTCGGCAGGGGTACTAGAGACCCAGTACTTC. The chain uses TRBV28 and TRBJ2-5, with D possibly being TRBD1 (6 bases). Germline lookup yields CDR1 MDHEN and CDR2 SYDVKM. This CDR3 region has 14 residues. The V and J ends lost 4 bases and 4 bases respectively, with 13 bases between them.

The chain combines TRBV6-1 with TRBJ2-3, with D perhaps matching TRBD1 (5 bases). This CDR3 is built from 13 residues. Deletions cut 3 bases from V and 8 bases from J, with 12 bases between. CDR1 is MNHNS and CDR2 is SASEGT in the germline V gene. The CDR3 nucleotides are TGTGCCAGCAGTGATGTGACAGCTAGTACGCAGTATTTT. It encodes CASSDVTASTQYF.

The genes are TRBV18 and TRBJ2-1, with 7 bases aligning to TRBD2. This CDR3 contains 15 residues. V shed 1 base and J 6 bases; nucleotides not matched to a gene: 6. Germline V gives CDR1 KGHSH, CDR2 LQKENI. CDR3 in amino acids: CASSPLREALNEQFF. The CDR3 region has the DNA TGTGCCAGCTCACCACTCCGGGAGGCACTCAATGAGCAGTTCTTC. Combining the CDR3 with reference TRBV18 and TRBJ2-1 gives the whole variable domain NAGVMQNPRHLVRRRGQEARLRCSPMKGHSHVYWYRQLPEEGLKFMVYLQKENIIDESGMPKERFSAEFPKEGPSILRIQQVVRGDSAAYFCASSPLREALNEQFFGPGTRLTVL.

The V call is TRBV7-9, the J call TRBJ1-1, with no clear D. CDR1 and CDR2 (germline): SEHNR, FQNEAQ (reference sequence). This CDR3 has 15 residues. V was pared by 1 base and J by 4 bases, with 13 bases between. CDR3 nucleotide sequence: TGTGCCAGCAGCTTAGGGCAGGTCGGTGGCACTGAAGCTTTCTTT. Amino acid sequence: CASSLGQVGGTEAFF.

The chain joins TRBV4-2 to TRBJ2-2; a possible D gene is TRBD1 (6 bases). The CDR3 contains 15 residues. Looked up from germline, CDR1 is LGHNA and CDR2 is YNFKEQ. Trimming stripped 0 bases from V and 3 bases from J, with 8 bases between. In DNA form, the CDR3 reads TGTGCCAGCAGCCAAGATCGGACAGACACCGGGGAGCTGTTTTTT. The encoded protein is CASSQDRTDTGELFF.

V and J are TRBV9 and TRBJ1-1; TRBD1 might be the D (5 bases). Trimming removed 0 bases at V and 2 bases at J, with 11 bases between. The length of the CDR3 is 15 residues. Germline V gives CDR1 SGDLS, CDR2 YYNGEE. For the CDR3, the DNA is TGTGCCAGCAGCGTAGGGGTGACAGTTAACACTGAAGCTTTCTTT. Protein sequence: CASSVGVTVNTEAFF.

In DNA form, the CDR3 reads TGTGCCAGCGAGGCGGCGCGCGCTGAAGCTTTCTTT. This gives the protein CASEAARAEAFF. V is TRBV7-9 and J is TRBJ1-1; D unresolved. The CDR3 sequence is 12 residues long. The V and J ends lost 8 bases and 6 bases respectively, with 13 bases between them. Germline V gene lookup returns CDR1 SEHNR and CDR2 FQNEAQ (reference sequence).

The chain has TRBV11-2 and TRBJ2-7, with a tentative D call TRBD2 (6 bases). V lost 5 bases to trimming and J lost 6 bases, with 17 bases between them. CDR1 and CDR2 (germline): SGHAT, FQNNGV. The CDR3 extends over 14 amino acids. The CDR3 sequence: CASSPGVIVSEQYF. In DNA, the CDR3 is TGTGCCAGCAGCCCGGGAGTCATCGTATCCGAGCAGTACTTC.

This clone was observed a few times. V usage is TRBV5-6 and J usage is TRBJ1-2, with D maybe TRBD1 (5 bases). Germline V gene sequence: CDR1 SGHDT, CDR2 YYEEEE. The CDR3 contains 17 residues. The V gene lost 3 bases and the J gene lost 6 bases, with 24 bases spanning the gap. CDR3 protein: CASSSTMGEVERDGYTF. As DNA, the CDR3 is TGTGCCAGCAGCTCAACCATGGGGGAGGTCGAACGGGATGGCTACACCTTC. Using reference TRBV5-6 and TRBJ1-2 for the parts outside the CDR3, the full variable domain is DAGVTQSPTHLIKTRGQQVTLRCSPKSGHDTVSWYQQALGQGPQFIFQYYEEEERQRGNFPDRFSGHQFPNYSSELNVNALLLGDSALYLCASSSTMGEVERDGYTFGSGTRLTVV.

The rearrangement joins TRBV7-9 to TRBJ1-3, with a possible D match to TRBD1 (6 bases). V lost 4 bases and J 4 bases, leaving 20 bases between the germline ends. The CDR3 sequence is 17 residues long. In germline, CDR1 is SEHNR, CDR2 FQNEAQ (reference sequence). CDR3 nucleotides: TGTGCCAGCAGCTCGGTGCGGACAGAAATGCTCGGAAACACCATATATTTT. Translating it yields CASSSVRTEMLGNTIYF.

This clone was counted a few times. This chain uses TRBV19 with TRBJ2-7; no reliable D call. Germline CDR1 and CDR2: LNHDA and SQIVND (reference sequence). V lost 0 bases to trimming and J lost 2 bases, with 5 bases between them. This CDR3 is built from 13 residues. CDR3 bases: TGTGCCAGTAGTATAGACACTGCCTACGAGCAGTACTTC. This encodes CASSIDTAYEQYF.

The chain employs TRBV7-2 and TRBJ2-7; D possibly corresponds to TRBD1 (6 bases). V was shortened by 1 base and J by 3 bases, with 13 bases between the two germline ends. The CDR3 is 15 amino acids. Per the germline V gene, CDR1 is SGHTA and CDR2 is FQGNSA. In nucleotides, the CDR3 is TGTGCCAGCAGCTTAGGTCCCAGGGGTGACTACGAGCAGTACTTC. Protein sequence: CASSLGPRGDYEQYF. The complete variable domain, with remaining parts taken from reference TRBV7-2 and TRBJ2-7, reads GAGVSQSPSNKVTEKGKDVELRCDPISGHTALYWYRQSLGQGLEFLIYFQGNSAPDKSGLPSDRFSAERTGGSVSTLTIQRTQQEDSAVYLCASSLGPRGDYEQYFGPGTRLTVT.

The rearrangement links TRBV6-2 or TRBV6-3 to TRBJ1-2; a weak D match, TRBD1 (6 bases). CDR3 size: 12 residues. Germline assignment: CDR1 MNHEY and CDR2 SVGEGT. Trimming pared 5 bases from V and 4 bases from J, leaving 8 bases between. The chain's CDR3 is CASSTDSYGYTF. The CDR3 bases are TGTGCCAGCAGTACGGACAGCTATGGCTACACCTTC.

The table lists this clone with a count of one. In DNA, the CDR3 is TGTGCCATCAGTGAGGCAGGGGGTATTTGGGGCTACACCTTC. Translating it yields CAISEAGGIWGYTF. This sequence joins TRBV10-3 and TRBJ1-2; 7 bases align to TRBD1. This CDR3 comprises 14 residues. Germline CDR1 is ENHRY and CDR2 is SYGVKD. Trimming took 2 bases from V and 8 from J; bases not matched to a gene: 8.

This clone was detected once. This chain connects TRBV6-1 to TRBJ2-3, with D perhaps TRBD2 (5 bases). The CDR3 is 14 amino acids. V was pared by 3 bases and J by 5 bases, with 12 bases between. The germline V gene encodes CDR1 MNHNS and CDR2 SASEGT. The DNA for the CDR3 is TGTGCCAGCAGTGACCAAACTAGTTTAGATACGCAGTATTTT. Protein: CASSDQTSLDTQYF.

The CDR3 DNA reads as TGTGCCAGCAGTTTCACCCTAGCGACTGGGGCCAACGTCCTGACTTTC. Protein: CASSFTLATGANVLTF. The chain employs TRBV6-5 and TRBJ2-6, with a possible D match to TRBD2 (6 bases). This CDR3 is built from 16 residues. Germline CDR1 MNHEY, CDR2 SVGAGI. V was cut by 4 bases and J by 2 bases, with 12 bases left in between.

V and J are TRBV16 and TRBJ1-1, with 9 bases fitting TRBD1. The CDR3 length is 17 residues. Germline CDR1 and CDR2: KGHSY and FQNENV. The V segment lost 4 bases and the J segment 4 bases; nucleotides outside the gene matches: 13. CDR3: CASSPTPGQGRSTEAFF. For the CDR3, the DNA is TGTGCCAGCAGCCCAACCCCGGGACAGGGTAGGAGCACTGAAGCTTTCTTT.

This clone was seen more than once but under ten times. J is TRBJ2-7 and V is TRBV5-1; 7 positions match TRBD2. Germline CDR1 is SGHRS and CDR2 is YFSETQ. There are 15 residues in the CDR3. Trimming took 2 bases from V and 2 from J; bases not matched to a gene: 7. In nucleotides, the CDR3 is TGCGCCAGCAGCTTCATTGCGGGAGCGACCTACGAGCAGTACTTC. The encoded protein is CASSFIAGATYEQYF.

The DNA for the CDR3 is TGTGCCAGCAGTTTTGGGGGCCTAGACGGCTACACCTTC. Translating gives CASSFGGLDGYTF. The chain recombines TRBV6-5 with TRBJ1-2, with D possibly TRBD1 on 6 matching bases. The ends were cut back, 4 bases at V and 8 bases at J, with 14 bases in the middle. The V gene's germline CDR1 is MNHEY and CDR2 SVGAGI. CDR3 size: 13 residues.

The chain has TRBV4-2 and TRBJ1-3, with unresolved D. The CDR3 length is 17 residues. Looked up from germline, CDR1 is LGHNA and CDR2 is YNFKEQ. The ends were cut back, 4 bases at V and 3 bases at J, with 19 bases in the middle. The CDR3 DNA sequence: TGTGCCAGCAGCCCCCAGCGAGCCTCTGCCCTTGGAAACACCATATATTTT. This encodes CASSPQRASALGNTIYF.